This TCR beta chain was captured by sequencing in a study of sequential checkpoint blockade in melanoma. The germline gives CDR1 SEHNR, CDR2 FQNEAQ (reference sequence). The CDR3 is made up of 16 amino acids. V was clipped by 5 bases and J by 0 bases, with 14 bases between them. Profiling relied on immunoSEQ multiplex PCR, and the TCRdb table lists in-frame clones only, not all of them. The profile shows tens of thousands of clones, roughly four fifths of them singletons. Treatment denoted: randomized to nivolumab then ipilimumab (arm A) or the reverse (arm B). The J gene is TRBJ1-3, the V gene TRBV7-9; unclear D gene. The specimen was CD8+ T cells sorted from blood (inferred from file names), collected from a patient given nivolumab and ipilimumab in sequence. The receptor's source is a human donor with melanoma. The CDR3 region has the DNA TGTGCCAGCAGCCAAGATGGTAGCCTCTCTGGAAACACCATATATTTT. Encoded protein: CASSQDGSLSGNTIYF.